Included here is one T cell receptor beta chain sequence, with context. This sample is part of a study of shared clonotypes between healthy human individuals. Overall study context: Per-donor plates numbered three CD4 naive, three CD4 memory, two CD8 naive and one CD8 memory.

The junction had 4 bases not matched to a gene; V was cut back by 3 bases and J by 4 bases. Germline loops: CDR1 SEHNR, CDR2 FQNEAQ (reference sequence). The CDR3 runs 14 residues. Replicate sorted-subset PCRs were loaded with 150 to 200 ng DNA, 25,000 to 30,000 T cell genomes. Here immunoSEQ multiplex PCR was the method, and the copy in TCRdb shows in-frame clones only, minus some. Among roughly 1,100,000 clones, more than 65% were seen once, and the ten largest hold over 1.3%. The chain has TRBV7-9 and TRBJ2-5; 8 positions match TRBD1. What was sequenced was memory CD4+ T cells sorted from blood. The subset is: CD45RA-negative fraction. This clonotype originated in a man aged 18 to 30 in good health. The CDR3 region is CASSFGQGGETQYF. The CDR3, as DNA: TGTGCCAGCAGCTTTGGACAGGGAGGAGAGACCCAGTACTTC. Variable domain in full (rest from reference TRBV7-9 and TRBJ2-5): DTGVSQNPRHKITKRGQNVTFRCDPISEHNRLYWYRQTLGQGPEFLTYFQNEAQLEKSRLLSDRFSAERPKGSFSTLEIQRTEQGDSAMYLCASSFGQGGETQYFGPGTRLLVL.